This paragraph covers one T cell receptor beta chain sequence. Its antigen is unknown. The data originate from a study of blood T cells in healthy people across ages. Points from the study as a whole: Among T cells, TCR beta diversity per million cells dropped roughly linearly as age rose.

PCR was performed a second time for 7 to 11 cycles using a sample-barcoded 5' primer and a J-beta primer mix. A single record per CDR3 protein comes from TCRdb applying MiXCR to the 5' RACE reads. The sample holds about 680,000 distinct CDR3 sequences, 45% to 50% seen once. Donors ranged from roughly 6 to 100 years old and were healthy Caucasians in Russia. Germline loops: CDR1 DFQATT, CDR2 SNEGSKA (reference sequence). CDR3 size: 16 residues. The V end lost 0 bases, the J end lost 0 bases, and 12 bases lay between the germline ends. The sample consisted of blood. The chain uses TRBV20-1 and TRBJ2-4; unclear D gene. The source of this sequence is a woman aged 55-69 years in good health. The DNA for the CDR3 is TGCAGTGCTAGAGATCCTGAGTTACTAGCCAAAAACATTCAGTACTTC. Translating gives CSARDPELLAKNIQYF.